The clone carrying this T cell receptor beta chain was recorded many times. This sample stems from a study of T cells after yellow fever vaccination. TCRdb redid the calling of the 5' RACE reads with MiXCR, one entry per CDR3 protein. The table lists around 13,000 distinct CDR3 sequences, 4.5% to 6% of them singletons. CDR3 length: 13 residues. Trimming took off 5 bases at V and 2 bases at J, with 12 bases between the two ends. The germline V gene has CDR1 SQVTM and CDR2 ANQGSEA. General observations from the study: On day 0, almost all vaccine-responding clonotypes were undetectable in sorted memory subsets. In post-booster samples, most primary-vaccination clones reappeared (roughly 96% CD4, over 70% CD8).

Sequenced material: PBMCs, either bulk or a sorted T-cell subset (CD4+, CD8+, memory, or dextramer-sorted; not recorded which), taken 45 days after the yellow fever booster vaccination. This clonotype originated in a man aged 30-40 years who received the YFV17D yellow fever vaccine. This chain joins TRBV29-1 and TRBJ1-2; D might be TRBD1 (6 bases). The CDR3: CSVLTGLNYGYTF. Here the CDR3 DNA reads TGCAGCGTTCTGACAGGTCTGAACTATGGCTACACCTTC.